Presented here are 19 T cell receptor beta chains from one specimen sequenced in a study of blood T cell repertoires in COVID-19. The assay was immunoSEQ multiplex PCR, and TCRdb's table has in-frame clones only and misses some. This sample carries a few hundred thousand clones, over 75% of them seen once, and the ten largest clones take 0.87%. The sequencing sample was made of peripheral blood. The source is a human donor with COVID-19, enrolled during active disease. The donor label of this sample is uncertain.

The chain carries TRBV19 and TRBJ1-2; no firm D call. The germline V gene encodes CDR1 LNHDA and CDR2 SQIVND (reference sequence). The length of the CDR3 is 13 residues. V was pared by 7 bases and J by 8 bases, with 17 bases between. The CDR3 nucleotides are TGTGCCAGTACCTGGGCCTTTGAAAACGGCTACACCTTC. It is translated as CASTWAFENGYTF.

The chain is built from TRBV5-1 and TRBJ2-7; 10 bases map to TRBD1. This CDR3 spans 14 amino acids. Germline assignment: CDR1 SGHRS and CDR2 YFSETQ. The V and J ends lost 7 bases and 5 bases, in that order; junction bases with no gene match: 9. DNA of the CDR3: TGCGCCAGCTCGACAGGGGGCGACCCCCACGAGCAGTACTTC. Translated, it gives CASSTGGDPHEQYF.

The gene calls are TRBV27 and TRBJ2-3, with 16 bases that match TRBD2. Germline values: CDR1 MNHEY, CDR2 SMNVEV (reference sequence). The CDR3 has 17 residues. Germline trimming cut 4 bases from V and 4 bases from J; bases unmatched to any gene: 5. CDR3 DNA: TGTGCCAGCAGTTCCGGGACTAGCGGGAGGGTTGCAGATACGCAGTATTTT. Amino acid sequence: CASSSGTSGRVADTQYF.

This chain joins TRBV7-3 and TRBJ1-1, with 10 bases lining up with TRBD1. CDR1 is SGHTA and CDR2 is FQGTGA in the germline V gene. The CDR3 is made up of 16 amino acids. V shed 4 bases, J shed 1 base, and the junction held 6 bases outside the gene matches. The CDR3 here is CASSSRQGARNTEAFF. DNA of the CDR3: TGTGCCAGCAGCTCCCGACAGGGGGCCCGGAACACTGAAGCTTTCTTT.

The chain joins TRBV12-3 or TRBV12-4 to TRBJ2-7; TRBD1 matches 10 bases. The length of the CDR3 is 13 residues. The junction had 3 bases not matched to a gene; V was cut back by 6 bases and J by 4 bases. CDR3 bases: TGTGCCAGCAGCAGACAGGGGGCGTACGAGCAGTACTTC. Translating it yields CASSRQGAYEQYF.

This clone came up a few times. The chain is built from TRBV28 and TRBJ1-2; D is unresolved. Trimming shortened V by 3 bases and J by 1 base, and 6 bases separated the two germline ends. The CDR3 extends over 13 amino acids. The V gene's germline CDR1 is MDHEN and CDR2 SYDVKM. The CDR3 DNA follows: TGTGCCAGCAGTTTCAGTCTTAACTATGGCTACACCTTC. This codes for CASSFSLNYGYTF.

For the CDR3, the DNA is TGCGCCAGCAGGTGGACAGGGGGCGACTATGGCTACACCTTC. It codes for CASRWTGGDYGYTF. The V and J genes are TRBV5-1 and TRBJ1-2; 11 bases match TRBD1. V lost 5 bases and J lost 3; bases outside the gene matches: 3. CDR3 size: 14 residues. CDR1 SGHRS and CDR2 YFSETQ come from the germline V gene.

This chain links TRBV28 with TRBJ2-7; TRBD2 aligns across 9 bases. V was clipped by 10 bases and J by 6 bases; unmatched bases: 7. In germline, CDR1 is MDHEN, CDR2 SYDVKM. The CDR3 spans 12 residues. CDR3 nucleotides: TGTGCCACCGGCGGGGGGGCTGGCGAGCAGTACTTC. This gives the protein CATGGGAGEQYF.

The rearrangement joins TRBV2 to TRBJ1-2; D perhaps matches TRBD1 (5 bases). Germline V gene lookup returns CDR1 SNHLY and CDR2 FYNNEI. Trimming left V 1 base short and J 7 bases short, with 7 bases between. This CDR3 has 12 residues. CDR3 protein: CASSEEGLGYTF. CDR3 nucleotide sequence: TGTGCCAGCAGTGAAGAGGGACTTGGCTACACCTTC.

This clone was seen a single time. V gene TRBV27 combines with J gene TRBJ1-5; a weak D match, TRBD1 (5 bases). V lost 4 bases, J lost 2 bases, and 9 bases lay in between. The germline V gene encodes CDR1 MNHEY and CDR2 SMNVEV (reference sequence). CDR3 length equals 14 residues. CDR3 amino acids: CASSWIRGNQPQHF. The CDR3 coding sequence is TGTGCCAGCAGTTGGATCAGGGGCAATCAGCCCCAGCATTTT.

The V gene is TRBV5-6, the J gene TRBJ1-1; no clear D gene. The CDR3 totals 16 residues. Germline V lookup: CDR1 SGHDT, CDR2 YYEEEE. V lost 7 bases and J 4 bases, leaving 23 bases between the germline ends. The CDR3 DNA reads TGTGCCAGCCGCCTAGGGTCGGGGATTTGGGGCACTGAAGCTTTCTTT. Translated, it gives CASRLGSGIWGTEAFF. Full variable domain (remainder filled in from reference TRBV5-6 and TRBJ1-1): DAGVTQSPTHLIKTRGQQVTLRCSPKSGHDTVSWYQQALGQGPQFIFQYYEEEERQRGNFPDRFSGHQFPNYSSELNVNALLLGDSALYLCASRLGSGIWGTEAFFGQGTRLTVV.

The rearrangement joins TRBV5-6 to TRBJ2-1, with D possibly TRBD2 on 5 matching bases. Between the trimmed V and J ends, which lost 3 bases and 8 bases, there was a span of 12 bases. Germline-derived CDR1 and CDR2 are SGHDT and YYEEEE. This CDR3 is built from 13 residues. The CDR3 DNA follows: TGTGCCAGCAGCTCGGACTCCGTCTATGAGCAGTTCTTC. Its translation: CASSSDSVYEQFF. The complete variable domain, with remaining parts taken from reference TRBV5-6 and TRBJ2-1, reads DAGVTQSPTHLIKTRGQQVTLRCSPKSGHDTVSWYQQALGQGPQFIFQYYEEEERQRGNFPDRFSGHQFPNYSSELNVNALLLGDSALYLCASSSDSVYEQFFGPGTRLTVL.

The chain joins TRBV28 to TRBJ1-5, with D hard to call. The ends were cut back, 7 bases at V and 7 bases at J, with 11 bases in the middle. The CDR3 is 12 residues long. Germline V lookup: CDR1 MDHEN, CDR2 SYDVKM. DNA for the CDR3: TGTGCCAGCACTCTATTAGCCCAGCCCCAGCATTTT. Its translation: CASTLLAQPQHF.

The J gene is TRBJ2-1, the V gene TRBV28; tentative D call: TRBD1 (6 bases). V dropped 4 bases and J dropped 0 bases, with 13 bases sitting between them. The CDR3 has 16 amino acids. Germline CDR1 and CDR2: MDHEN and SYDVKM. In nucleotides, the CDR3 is TGTGCCAGCAGTTCCCCCAGGGGAAGCTCCTACAATGAGCAGTTCTTC. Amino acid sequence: CASSSPRGSSYNEQFF.

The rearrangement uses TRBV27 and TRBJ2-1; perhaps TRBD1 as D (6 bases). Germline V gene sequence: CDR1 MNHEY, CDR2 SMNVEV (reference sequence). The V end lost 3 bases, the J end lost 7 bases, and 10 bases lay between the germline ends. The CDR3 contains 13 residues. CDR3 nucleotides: TGTGCCAGCAGTTTGGGGGCTGGGAATGAGCAGTTCTTC. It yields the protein CASSLGAGNEQFF.

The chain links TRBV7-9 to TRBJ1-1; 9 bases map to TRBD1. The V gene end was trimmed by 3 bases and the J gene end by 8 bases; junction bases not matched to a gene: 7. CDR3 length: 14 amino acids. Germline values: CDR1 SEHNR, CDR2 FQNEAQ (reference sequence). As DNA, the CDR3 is TGTGCCAGCAGCTTTGGAGGACAGGGGCCGGAAGCTTTCTTT. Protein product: CASSFGGQGPEAFF.

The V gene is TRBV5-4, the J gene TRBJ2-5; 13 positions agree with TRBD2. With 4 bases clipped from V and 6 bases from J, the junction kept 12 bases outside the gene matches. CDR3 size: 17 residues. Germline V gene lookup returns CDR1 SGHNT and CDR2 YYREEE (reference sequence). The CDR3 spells CASSPGLAGTLLKTQYF. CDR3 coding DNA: TGTGCCAGCAGCCCGGGACTAGCGGGAACTCTTCTGAAGACCCAGTACTTC.

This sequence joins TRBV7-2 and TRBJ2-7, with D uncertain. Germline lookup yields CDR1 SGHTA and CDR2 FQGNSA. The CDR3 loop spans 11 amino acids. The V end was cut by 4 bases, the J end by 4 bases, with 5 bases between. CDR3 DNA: TGTGCCAGCAGCTCGCGATACGAGCAGTACTTC. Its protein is CASSSRYEQYF.

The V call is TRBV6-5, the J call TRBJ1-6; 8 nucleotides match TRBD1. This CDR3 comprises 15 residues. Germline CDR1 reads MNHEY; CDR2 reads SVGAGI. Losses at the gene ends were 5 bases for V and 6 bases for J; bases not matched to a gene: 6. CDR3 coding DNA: TGTGCCAGCAGTCTGGACAGGGCCACTAATTCACCCCTCCACTTT. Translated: CASSLDRATNSPLHF.